The clone carrying this T cell receptor beta chain was counted a few times. Its specificity is not known. V lost 2 bases and J lost 7; bases outside the gene matches: 11. Germline lookup yields CDR1 ENHRY and CDR2 SYGVKD. The CDR3 is 17 amino acids. These data come from a study of T cell repertoires in cytomegalovirus infection. Whole-study context: Recently identified HLA-C-restricted CMV epitopes and well-studied HLA-B-restricted CMV epitopes were used by the study. It can be stated that public TCR beta signatures indicated CMV infection as well as a matching HLA type.

TCRdb passed the reads through MiXCR, listing each CDR3 protein once. The repertoire holds approximately 350,000 distinct CDR3 sequences, about 34% seen once, with approximately 13% in the top ten. This TCR came from a human donor in good health (CMV status not recorded). Some clones in this sample may be carry-over from other donors' samples. The sequences come from cultured PBMCs, collected from culture after CMV antigen stimulation. This chain uses TRBV10-3 with TRBJ2-7; 13 nucleotides line up with TRBD2. Here the CDR3 DNA reads TGTGCCATCAGTGAGGTATTGTCGACTAGCGGGAGGAATGAGCAGTACTTC. This encodes CAISEVLSTSGRNEQYF.